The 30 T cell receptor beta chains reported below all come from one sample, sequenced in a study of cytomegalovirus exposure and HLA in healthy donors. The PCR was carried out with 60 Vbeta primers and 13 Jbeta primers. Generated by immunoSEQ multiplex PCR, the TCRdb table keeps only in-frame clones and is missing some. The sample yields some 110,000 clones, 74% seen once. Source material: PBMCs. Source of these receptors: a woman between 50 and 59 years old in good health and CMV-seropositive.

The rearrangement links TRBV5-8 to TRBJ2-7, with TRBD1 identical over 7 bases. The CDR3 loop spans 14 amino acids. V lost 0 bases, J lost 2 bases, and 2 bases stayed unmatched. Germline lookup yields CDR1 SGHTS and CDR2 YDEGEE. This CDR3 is CASSLVQGAYEQYF. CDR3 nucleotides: TGTGCCAGCAGCTTGGTTCAGGGGGCCTACGAGCAGTACTTC.

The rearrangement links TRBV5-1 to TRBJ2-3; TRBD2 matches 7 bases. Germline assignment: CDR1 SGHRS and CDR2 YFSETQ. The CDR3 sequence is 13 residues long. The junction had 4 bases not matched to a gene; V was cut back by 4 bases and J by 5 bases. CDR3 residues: CASSLPGGDTQYF. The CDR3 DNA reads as TGCGCCAGCAGCCTCCCGGGGGGAGATACGCAGTATTTT.

CDR3 DNA sequence: TGTGCCAGCAGCTTAAACCAGGGAAGAACTGAAGCTTTCTTT. As protein: CASSLNQGRTEAFF. This rearrangement joins TRBV7-9 to TRBJ1-1, with D maybe TRBD1 (5 bases). Germline CDR1 SEHNR, CDR2 FQNEAQ (reference sequence). V was shortened by 2 bases and J by 5 bases, with 12 bases between the two germline ends. This CDR3 is built from 14 residues.

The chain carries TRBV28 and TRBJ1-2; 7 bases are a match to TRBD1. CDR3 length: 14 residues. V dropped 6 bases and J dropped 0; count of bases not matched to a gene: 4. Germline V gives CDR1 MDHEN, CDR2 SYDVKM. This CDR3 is CASRNTGANYGYTF. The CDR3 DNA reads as TGTGCCAGCAGAAATACAGGGGCTAACTATGGCTACACCTTC.

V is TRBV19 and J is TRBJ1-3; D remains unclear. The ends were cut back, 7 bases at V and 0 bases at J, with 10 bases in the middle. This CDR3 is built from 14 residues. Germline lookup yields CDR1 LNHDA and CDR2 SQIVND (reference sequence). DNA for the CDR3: TGTGCCAGTAATGGTGTTAGCTCTGGAAACACCATATATTTT. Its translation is CASNGVSSGNTIYF.

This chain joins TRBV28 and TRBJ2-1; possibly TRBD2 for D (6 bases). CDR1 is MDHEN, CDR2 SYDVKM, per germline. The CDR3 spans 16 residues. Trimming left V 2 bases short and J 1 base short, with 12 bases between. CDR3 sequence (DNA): TGTGCCAGCAGTTTAGGAGGGAGTCCTTCCTACAATGAGCAGTTCTTC. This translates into CASSLGGSPSYNEQFF.

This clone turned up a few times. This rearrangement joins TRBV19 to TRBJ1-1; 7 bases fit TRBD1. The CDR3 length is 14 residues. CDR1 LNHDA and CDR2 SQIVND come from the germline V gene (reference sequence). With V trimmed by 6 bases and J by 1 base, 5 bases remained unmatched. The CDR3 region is CASRWGQTNTEAFF. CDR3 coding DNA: TGTGCCAGTAGGTGGGGACAGACGAACACTGAAGCTTTCTTT.

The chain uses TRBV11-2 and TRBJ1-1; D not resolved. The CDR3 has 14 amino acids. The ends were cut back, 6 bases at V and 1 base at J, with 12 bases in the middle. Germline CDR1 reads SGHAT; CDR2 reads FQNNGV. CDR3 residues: CASRPPGGNTEAFF. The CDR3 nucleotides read TGTGCCAGCAGACCTCCGGGAGGGAACACTGAAGCTTTCTTT.

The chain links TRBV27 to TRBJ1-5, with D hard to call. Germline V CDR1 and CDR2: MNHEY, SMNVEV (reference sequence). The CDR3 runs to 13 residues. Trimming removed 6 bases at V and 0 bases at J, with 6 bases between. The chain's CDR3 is CASRLNSNQPQHF. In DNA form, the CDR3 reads TGTGCCAGCAGACTCAATAGCAATCAGCCCCAGCATTTT.

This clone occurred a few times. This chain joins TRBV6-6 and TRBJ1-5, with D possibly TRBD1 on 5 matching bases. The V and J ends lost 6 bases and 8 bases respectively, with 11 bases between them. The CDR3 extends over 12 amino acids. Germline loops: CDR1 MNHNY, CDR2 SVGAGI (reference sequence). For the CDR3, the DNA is TGTGCCAGCAGGACAGAAGTCGAGCCCCAGCATTTT. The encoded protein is CASRTEVEPQHF.

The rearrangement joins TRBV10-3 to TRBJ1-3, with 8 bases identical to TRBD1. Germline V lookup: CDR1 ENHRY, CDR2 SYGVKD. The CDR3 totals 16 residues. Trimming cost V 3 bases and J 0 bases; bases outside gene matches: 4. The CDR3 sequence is CAISDTGQDSGNTIYF. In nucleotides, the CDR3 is TGTGCCATCAGTGACACGGGACAGGACTCTGGAAACACCATATATTTT.

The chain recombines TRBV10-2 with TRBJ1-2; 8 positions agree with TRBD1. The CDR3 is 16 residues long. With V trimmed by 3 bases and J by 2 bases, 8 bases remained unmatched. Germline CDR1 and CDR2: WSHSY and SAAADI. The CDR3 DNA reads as TGCGCCAGCAGTGATGATGGGACAGGCACAAACTATGGCTACACCTTC. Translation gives CASSDDGTGTNYGYTF.

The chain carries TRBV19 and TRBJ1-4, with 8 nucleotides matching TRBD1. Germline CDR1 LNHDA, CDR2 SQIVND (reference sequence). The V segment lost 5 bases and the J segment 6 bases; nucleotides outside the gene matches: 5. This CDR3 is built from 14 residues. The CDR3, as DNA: TGTGCCAGTAGTCCACAGGGGGAGCATGAAAAACTGTTTTTT. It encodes CASSPQGEHEKLFF.

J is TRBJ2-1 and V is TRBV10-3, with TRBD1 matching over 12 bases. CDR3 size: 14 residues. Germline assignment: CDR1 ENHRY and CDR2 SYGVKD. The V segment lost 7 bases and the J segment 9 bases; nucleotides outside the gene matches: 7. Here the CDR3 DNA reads TGTGCCATCACCGAACGGGACAGGGGGCTTGAGCAGTTCTTC. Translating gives CAITERDRGLEQFF.

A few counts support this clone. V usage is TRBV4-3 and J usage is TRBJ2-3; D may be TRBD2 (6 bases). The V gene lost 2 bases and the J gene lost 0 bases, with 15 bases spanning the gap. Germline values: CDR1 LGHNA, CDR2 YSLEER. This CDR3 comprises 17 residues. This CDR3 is CASSQRYLGTSTDTQYF. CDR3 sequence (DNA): TGCGCCAGCAGCCAACGGTATCTGGGGACTAGCACAGATACGCAGTATTTT.

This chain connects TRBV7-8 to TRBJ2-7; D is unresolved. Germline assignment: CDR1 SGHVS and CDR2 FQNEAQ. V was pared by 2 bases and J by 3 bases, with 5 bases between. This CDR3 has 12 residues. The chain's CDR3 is CASSLIRYEQYF. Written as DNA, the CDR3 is TGTGCCAGCAGCTTAATTCGCTACGAGCAGTACTTC.

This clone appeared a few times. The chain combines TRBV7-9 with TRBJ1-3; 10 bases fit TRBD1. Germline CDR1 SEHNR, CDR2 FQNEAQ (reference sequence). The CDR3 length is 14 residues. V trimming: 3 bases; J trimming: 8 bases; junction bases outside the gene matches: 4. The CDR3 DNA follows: TGTGCCAGCAGCTTGAGACAGGGGGCTGACACCATATATTTT. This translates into CASSLRQGADTIYF.

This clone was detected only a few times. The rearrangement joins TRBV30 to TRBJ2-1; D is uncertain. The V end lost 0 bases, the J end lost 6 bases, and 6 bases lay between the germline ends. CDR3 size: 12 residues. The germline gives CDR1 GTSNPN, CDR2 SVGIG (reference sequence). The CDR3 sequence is CAWSVNSNEQFF. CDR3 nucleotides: TGTGCCTGGAGTGTAAACAGCAATGAGCAGTTCTTC.

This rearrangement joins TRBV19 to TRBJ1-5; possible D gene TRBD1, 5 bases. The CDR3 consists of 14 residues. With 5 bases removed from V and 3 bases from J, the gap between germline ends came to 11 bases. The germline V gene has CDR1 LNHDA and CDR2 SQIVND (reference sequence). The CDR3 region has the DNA TGTGCCAGTAGTTTTAGACAGCACAATCAGCCCCAGCATTTT. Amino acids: CASSFRQHNQPQHF.

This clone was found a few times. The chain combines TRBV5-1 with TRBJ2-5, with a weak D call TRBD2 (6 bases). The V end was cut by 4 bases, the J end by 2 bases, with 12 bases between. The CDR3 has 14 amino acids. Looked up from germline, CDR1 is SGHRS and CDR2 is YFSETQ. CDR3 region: CASSGRDLQETQYF. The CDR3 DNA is TGCGCCAGCAGCGGCCGGGACTTGCAAGAGACCCAGTACTTC.

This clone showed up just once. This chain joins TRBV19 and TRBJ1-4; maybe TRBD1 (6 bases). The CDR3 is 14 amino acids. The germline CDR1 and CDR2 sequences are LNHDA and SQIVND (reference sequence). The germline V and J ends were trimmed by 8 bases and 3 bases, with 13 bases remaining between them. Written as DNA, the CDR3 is TGTGCCAGTCATCCACAGGGACCTAATGAAAAACTGTTTTTT. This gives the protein CASHPQGPNEKLFF.

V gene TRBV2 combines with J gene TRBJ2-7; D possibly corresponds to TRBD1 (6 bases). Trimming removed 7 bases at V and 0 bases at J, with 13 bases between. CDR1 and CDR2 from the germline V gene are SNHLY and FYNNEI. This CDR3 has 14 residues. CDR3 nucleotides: TGTGCCAGCAACCTACAGGGTCCCTCCTACGAGCAGTACTTC. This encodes CASNLQGPSYEQYF.

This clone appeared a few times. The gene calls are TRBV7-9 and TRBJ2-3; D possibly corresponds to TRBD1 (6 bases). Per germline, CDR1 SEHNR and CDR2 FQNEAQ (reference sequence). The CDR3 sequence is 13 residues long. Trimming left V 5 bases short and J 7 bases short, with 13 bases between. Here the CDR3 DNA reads TGTGCCAGCAGCCAGGCAGGGGTGAATACGCAGTATTTT. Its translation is CASSQAGVNTQYF. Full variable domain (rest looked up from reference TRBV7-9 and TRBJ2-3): DTGVSQNPRHKITKRGQNVTFRCDPISEHNRLYWYRQTLGQGPEFLTYFQNEAQLEKSRLLSDRFSAERPKGSFSTLEIQRTEQGDSAMYLCASSQAGVNTQYFGPGTRLTVL.

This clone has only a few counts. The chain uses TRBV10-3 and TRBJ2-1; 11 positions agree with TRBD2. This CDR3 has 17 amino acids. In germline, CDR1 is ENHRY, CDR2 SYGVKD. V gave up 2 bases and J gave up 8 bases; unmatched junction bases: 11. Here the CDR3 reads CAISETQLAGVADEQFF. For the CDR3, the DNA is TGTGCCATCAGTGAGACCCAACTAGCGGGAGTCGCCGATGAGCAGTTCTTC.

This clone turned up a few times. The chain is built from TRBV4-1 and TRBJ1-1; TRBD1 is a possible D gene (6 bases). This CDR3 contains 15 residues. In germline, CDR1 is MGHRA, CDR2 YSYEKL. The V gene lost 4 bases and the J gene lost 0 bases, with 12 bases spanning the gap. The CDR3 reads CASSPRQDMNTEAFF. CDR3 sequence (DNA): TGCGCCAGCAGCCCACGACAGGACATGAACACTGAAGCTTTCTTT.

CDR3 bases: TGTGCCCATGGCTGGGGACAGGGGGGGGATGAGCAGTTCTTC. It translates to CAHGWGQGGDEQFF. J is TRBJ2-1 and V is TRBV30; 11 positions match TRBD1. This CDR3 is built from 14 residues. Trimming at V came to 8 bases and at J to 8 bases, leaving 11 bases not matched to a gene. The germline V gene has CDR1 GTSNPN and CDR2 SVGIG (reference sequence).

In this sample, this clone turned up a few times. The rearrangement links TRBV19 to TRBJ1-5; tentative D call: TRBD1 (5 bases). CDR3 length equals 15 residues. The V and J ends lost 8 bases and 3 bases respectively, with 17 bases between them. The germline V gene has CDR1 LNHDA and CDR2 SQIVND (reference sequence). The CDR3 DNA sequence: TGTGCCAGTCGGGGGGGAGGGGACTACAATCAGCCCCAGCATTTT. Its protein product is CASRGGGDYNQPQHF.

The CDR3, as DNA: TGCGCCAGCAGCCAAGGATCGACAGGGGGCGGTGAAAAACTGTTTTTT. Translating it yields CASSQGSTGGGEKLFF. The chain joins TRBV4-1 to TRBJ1-4; 10 positions agree with TRBD1. The J segment lost 7 bases and the V segment lost 1 base, leaving 6 bases of the junction unmatched. Germline V gene lookup returns CDR1 MGHRA and CDR2 YSYEKL. The CDR3 totals 16 residues.

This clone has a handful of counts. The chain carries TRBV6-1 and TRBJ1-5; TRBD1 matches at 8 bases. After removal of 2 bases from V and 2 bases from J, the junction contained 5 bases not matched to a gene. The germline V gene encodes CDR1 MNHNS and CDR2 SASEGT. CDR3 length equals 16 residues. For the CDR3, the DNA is TGTGCCAGCAGTGAATGGCCGGGACAGGGCAATCAGCCCCAGCATTTT. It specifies CASSEWPGQGNQPQHF.

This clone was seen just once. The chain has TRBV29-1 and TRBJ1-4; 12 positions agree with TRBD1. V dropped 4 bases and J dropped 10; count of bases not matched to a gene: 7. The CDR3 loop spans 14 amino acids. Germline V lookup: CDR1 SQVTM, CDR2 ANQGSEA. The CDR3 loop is CSVAEGTGGGKLFF. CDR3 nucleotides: TGCAGCGTTGCGGAAGGGACAGGGGGCGGAAAACTGTTTTTT.